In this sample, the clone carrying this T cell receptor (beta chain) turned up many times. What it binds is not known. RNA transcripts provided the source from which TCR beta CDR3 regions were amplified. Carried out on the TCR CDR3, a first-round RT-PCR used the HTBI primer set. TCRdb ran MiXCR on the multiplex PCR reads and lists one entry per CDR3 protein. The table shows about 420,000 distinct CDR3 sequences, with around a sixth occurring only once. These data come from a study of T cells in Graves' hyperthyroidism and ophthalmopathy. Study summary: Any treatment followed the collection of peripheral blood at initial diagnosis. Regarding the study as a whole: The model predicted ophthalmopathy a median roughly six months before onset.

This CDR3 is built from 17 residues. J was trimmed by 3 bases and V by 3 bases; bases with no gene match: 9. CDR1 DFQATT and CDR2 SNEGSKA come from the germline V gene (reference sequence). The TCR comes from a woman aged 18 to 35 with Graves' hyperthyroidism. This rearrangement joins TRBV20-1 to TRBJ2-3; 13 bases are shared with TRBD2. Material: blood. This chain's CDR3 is CSARAWTSGGLTDTQYF. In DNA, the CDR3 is TGCAGTGCTAGGGCCTGGACTAGCGGGGGACTTACAGATACGCAGTATTTT.